This T cell receptor beta chain was sequenced during a study of cytomegalovirus exposure and HLA in healthy donors. Looking at the study overall: In a later analysis, the roughly 120 validation repertoires were reported to have used the same platform as the approximately 620 first-cohort repertoires. Findings and caveats of the study: Diagnosis of cytomegalovirus status made by the classifier reportedly showed high specificity and sensitivity. Most TCR sequences were rare, but some public TCRs occurred in many donors.

The CDR3 sequence is 14 residues long. Trimming removed 4 bases at V and 4 bases at J, with 14 bases between. Looked up from germline, CDR1 is SGHDT and CDR2 is YYEEEE. Measured with immunoSEQ multiplex PCR; TCRdb has only the in-frame clones, and not every one. The sample includes 55,000 to 75,000 clones, 85% to 95% seen only once; the top ten take about 1.5%. As concerns this clone: Antigen unknown.

Donors came from a validation cohort of over 100 subjects, distinct from the first 666-subject cohort. The specimen sequenced was PBMCs. The chain joins TRBV5-6 to TRBJ1-2; D is perhaps TRBD1 (5 bases). This TCR was recovered from a man younger than 35 in good health and CMV-seropositive. CDR3 DNA sequence: TGTGCCAGCAGCCACCCCCAGGGTACCTATGGCTACACCTTC. Translation: CASSHPQGTYGYTF.